The text below deals with one TCR beta chain. Its specific antigen is unknown. No base qualities exist here, and no much larger clone lies one base off it. This sample stems from a study of cytomegalovirus exposure and HLA in healthy donors (dated by TCRdb to the late 2010s). With respect to the entire study: An earlier analysis of 587 of the donors reported 276 Gb of sequence data and about 100 million unique TCR beta sequences from some 180 million T cells. To study patterns of TCR occurrence, a later analysis re-analyzed previously published TCR beta repertoires from more than 550 donors and added high-resolution HLA genotyping. Among 398 genotyped donors of the cohort, an average of around 240,000 unique TCR beta nucleotide sequences were sequenced per donor, around 18% of them non-productive. The study profiled the T cell repertoires of 500 to 800 subjects by immunosequencing and related them to cytomegalovirus serostatus. In the later analysis, no new phenotypic data were used to find candidate immune exposures; instead, reliance was placed on TCR beta sequences and their occurrence across donors. In an earlier analysis of 500 to 650 of the donors, high-throughput TCR beta sequencing was used to judge whether each TCR beta V gene segment behaved as functional or pseudogenic. Typing coverage varied by locus: about 620-630 donors for A, B, C, DRB1 and DQB1; roughly 510 for DQA1; over 600 for DPA1; under 490 for DPB1. High-throughput TCR immunosequencing, statistical association of individual TCRs with disease status, and machine learning were combined to predict cytomegalovirus infection status. Alongside the repertoire data, information on donor age, sex, ethnicity and CMV serostatus was compiled. A later genetic analysis used genome-wide SNP genotypes for about three fifths of the roughly 700 donors, treating that subset as a discovery cohort. In addition to the first cohort of around 670 subjects, a separate validation cohort of 120 different subjects was used. The study aimed to test whether cataloging public T cell receptors could reveal signatures of past pathogen exposure. An early release covering roughly 600 HLA-typed donors comprised about 300 gigabases of sequencing data and 65 million to 100 million unique TCR sequences. Both class I and class II loci were covered by HLA typing, at four-digit resolution. Among the roughly 410 genotyped donors, more than 70% belonged to the genetic ancestry cluster associated with self-reported Caucasian donors. Every discovery cohort repertoire had been produced on one sequencing platform. Four to six DR-DQ haplotypes were handled as single units for association and clustering, since linkage in the cohort was strong.

Trimming removed 4 bases from V and 7 bases from J; the gene matches leave 7 bases unexplained. CDR1 and CDR2 (SGDLS, YYNGEE) derive from the germline V gene. Spanning cysteine to phenylalanine, the CDR3 consists of 15 amino acids. Only CDR3 DNA remains: 45 bases, in frame from the first base. The library was generated by the immunoSEQ multiplex PCR assay. The multiplex PCR relied on a mix of 60 forward primers for TCR Vbeta segments and 13 reverse primers for TCR Jbeta segments. A multiplex PCR assay on genomic DNA amplified the CDR3 region of rearranged TCR beta genes. The amplified TCR beta libraries were sequenced on the Illumina HiSeq System as 87-base-pair reads. As for how the authors treated the data: A later analysis counted tens of millions of unique TCR beta chains across the 666 repertoires, and approximately 11 million of these chains were shared by at least two donors. A nearest-neighbor algorithm error-corrected the raw reads and collapsed the reads into unique sequences, merging closely related sequences to remove PCR and sequencing errors. CDR3 sequences were aligned to IMGT reference sequences to assign V, D and J gene segments. For a sequence to be retained, at least a six-nucleotide match to both a V gene segment and a J gene segment was required. A rearrangement counted as productive if the CDR3 had no stop codons and remained in frame with V and J, and every other rearrangement counted as non-productive. Following IMGT convention, CDR3 was defined as the stretch from the second conserved V-encoded cysteine to the conserved J-encoded phenylalanine. The earlier analysis of about 560 of the donors excluded any sequence lacking an unambiguous match to a single V gene segment. An earlier analysis of several hundred of the donors called V segments functional above 56.7% productive rearrangements and segregating when the between-donor standard deviation exceeded 5%. To diagnose cytomegalovirus status from the catalog of TCR beta chain sequences, a statistical classification framework was built. In a later analysis, V and J genes were assigned by comparing TCR nucleotide sequences against IMGT/GENE-DB human TR gene sequences. A later analysis assigned CDR3 sequences and most-parsimonious VDJ recombination scenarios with the TCRdist pipeline. A later analysis defined each TCR beta chain by its CDR3 amino acid sequence plus V-gene family, and excluded reads lacking a unique V-gene family. A later analysis removed several hundred highly shared, low-generation-probability nucleotide sequences to deal with suspected cross-contamination and a sequencing artifact. For each public chain, a later analysis derived a clonal expansion index from normalized ranks of inferred template counts within each repertoire. In a later analysis, generation probabilities were computed using a VDJ recombination model fitted to out-of-frame rearrangements, and the results were checked against IGoR. In a later analysis, TCR-TCR, TCR-HLA and TCR-CMV co-occurrence was scored with hypergeometric tests, and a repertoire-size bias correction was applied to TCR pairs. In a later analysis, false discovery rates were estimated by permuting HLA or CMV assignments 20 times. In a later analysis, co-occurring TCRs were grouped using DBSCAN, with TCRdist sequence similarity added in when clustering inside HLA-allele-positive subsets. For co-occurrence clustering, repertoires with fewer than 30,000 or more than 120,000 public chains were excluded, along with five repertoires with anomalous nucleotide sharing. TCRdb obtained this table from immuneACCESS and retained in-frame rearrangements with V and J assigned. These tables miss some clones; where compared with another copy, unresolved V genes account for less than half of the shortfall, and the remainder is unexplained. V and J calls and clone size come straight from that table; D and trimming were deduced from the DNA. The sample table holds roughly 220,000 clones, of which approximately 78% were seen once. 2.9% of the sample goes to the ten largest clones.

Overall results and qualifications from the work: Specific HLA alleles were associated with 18,000 or so TCR beta sequences at a false discovery rate of 0.05 in a later analysis. The cohort was sequenced for TCR beta chains only, and without alpha or paired-chain data the features that could be detected were limited. Cytomegalovirus status was reported to be diagnosed by the classifier with high specificity and sensitivity in both the original and validation cohorts. Most TCR sequences were seen in very few donors, while some public TCRs were found in many individuals. A cluster of highly shared sequence variants was judged likely to be a technical artifact of the sequencing pipeline. Roughly uniform sequencing depth across donors was assumed in presence/absence analyses, although this assumption may not hold. In a later analysis, most CMV-associated TCR beta chains were found to appear HLA-restricted, with HLA associations seemingly driven largely by CMV exposure. Because HLA typing was missing for some donors at each locus, association tests included only the typed subset. CMV serostatus was the only immune exposure information available for the cohort. A further reported finding was that TCR beta sequences accurately predicted the HLA-A and HLA-B alleles for most subjects in the first cohort. Some IMGT-functional V segments, including TRBV6-2 and TRBV6-3, could not be distinguished by the 87-base-pair reads and were therefore excluded. In vitro tests confirmed that a few of the cytomegalovirus-associated TCR beta chains recognize cytomegalovirus antigens. In a later analysis, HLA-associated TCR beta chains showed more clonal expansion and lower generation probabilities than non-associated chains that were equally common. In a later analysis, TCR association rates were found to vary across HLA loci, with the most associated TCRs seen for DRB1 alleles and the fewest for HLA-C alleles. Strong co-occurrence of HLA alleles, especially DR and DQ, made assigning TCR associations to individual alleles difficult. In a later genetic analysis, fewer N-insertions in productive TCRs were reported among donors in an Asian-associated ancestry cluster than the roughly 700-donor mean. Broadly in line with IMGT annotations, most TCR beta V segments showed up in productive rearrangements about 87% or about 30% of the time in an earlier analysis of around 550 of the donors. In a later genetic analysis, a missense DCLRE1C variant was associated with V-gene and J-gene trimming of TCR beta chains, and the association was replicated in an independent cohort. It was suggested by the authors that the approach could potentially be generalized to other disease states and immunological phenotypes. Because counts were too low, roughly 18 rarely observed V segments, including chromosome 9 orphons, were left out of the earlier analysis of about 500 of the donors. Several of the top co-occurrence clusters appeared to be linked to parvovirus B19, influenza, CMV and Epstein-Barr virus, according to a later analysis. Correlated functional status among segregating V segments might be attributable to linkage disequilibrium, but an unknown experimental factor could not be ruled out. In the study, around 150 TCR beta chains were listed as associated with cytomegalovirus.

In total, 666 healthy bone marrow donors made up the cohort. At the time of sampling, all cohort members were nominally healthy, though unrecorded immune exposures were likely present. The donor tested CMV seronegative, placing the donor among the roughly 400 seronegative members of the cohort. A peripheral blood sample was provided by each donor, and peripheral blood mononuclear cells were used for TCR beta sequencing. Genomic DNA was extracted from the blood cell samples with the Qiagen DNeasy Blood Extraction Kit. The rearranged chain carries TRBV9 and TRBJ2-1; TRBD2 agrees with 11 junctional bases. This receptor was taken from a man aged 30 to 39 in good health and CMV-seronegative. The sample taken for sequencing was PBMCs. The nucleotide sequence reads TGTGCCAGCAGCATTAGCGGGGGGGCGGGTAATGAGCAGTTCTTC. This codes for CASSISGGAGNEQFF.